These T cell receptor beta chains were read from a single sample in a study of cytotoxic CD8 clonotypes in ibrutinib-treated CLL. Sequenced by immunoSEQ multiplex PCR; TCRdb stores in-frame clones only, minus some. The sample contains approximately 160,000 clones, roughly 88% of which appear only once. The source was PBMCs, collected at disease progression, from a patient treated with ibrutinib. The receptors here all came from a human donor with chronic lymphocytic leukemia. Each CDR3 is given without its conserved first and last residue. The order of the fields is V gene, CDR3 protein.

>TRBV5-1
ASSLEPSPEGGYT
>TRBV7-2
ASSPNQGHLQETQY
>TRBV18
ASSPLRTMGEQY
>TRBV7-3
ASSLEGAAKNIQY
>TRBV4-3
ASSQFRNTGELF
>TRBV5-6
ASSLPPRGLYEQY
>TRBV18
ASSPNTGGALFTQY
>TRBV4-2
ASSQEGSDRAGYEQY
>TRBV28
ASRWTGLSDTQY
>TRBV29-1
SVVVDRGKTEQF
>TRBV10-2
ASSPPGVEQY
>TRBV5-4
ASSFRTGFGSDEQY
>TRBV11-3
ASSLIGSEQF
>TRBV27
ASSLQGDTGELF
>TRBV9
ASSVKPGQGETQY
>TRBV7-3
ASSLNGGNTEAF
>TRBV2
ASSSGQDEAF
>TRBV15
ATSRDRTGRTYEQY
>TRBV7-2
ASSPRVEAGVDIQY
>TRBV5-6
ASSSRGANEKLF
>TRBV5-1
ASRRDRYNEQF
>TRBV6-5
ASRRGDRGDYEQY
>TRBV5-4
ASSFTGQGKNEQF
>TRBV9
ASSAATDTQY
>TRBV5-4
AGTLRTGGSGELF
>TRBV6-6
ASSPSGTVYGYT
>TRBV5-1
ASKGQGGTDTQY
>TRBV27
ASSLSLLAVSTDTQY
>TRBV5-1
ASSLRSSTDTQY
>TRBV13
ASSNPGLEQF
>TRBV28
ASSLSQFWSWEQF
>TRBV28
ASQMGQGANQPQH
>TRBV7-9
ASSLQTDYGYT
>TRBV19
ASNTGDSNQPQH
>TRBV30
AWSPYSGPYNEQF
>TRBV10-1
ASRGAGGDYGYT
>TRBV9
ASRGQGETQY